Listed here are 20 T cell receptor beta chains from one sample, sequenced in a study of blood T cell repertoires in COVID-19. TCRdb keeps only in-frame clones here, not all; method: immunoSEQ multiplex PCR. The table lists more than 95,000 clones, about 86% of them singletons, with around 4% in the top ten. The sequenced sample consisted of peripheral blood. These receptors originate from a man aged 60 to 69 with acute or convalescent COVID-19.

This rearrangement joins TRBV2 to TRBJ2-2, with a possible D match to TRBD1 (6 bases). V gave up 2 bases and J gave up 1 base, with 11 bases separating them. The CDR3 covers 16 residues. Germline lookup yields CDR1 SNHLY and CDR2 FYNNEI. CDR3 sequence reads: CASSESQGRNTGELFF. CDR3 nucleotides: TGTGCCAGCAGTGAAAGCCAGGGGAGGAACACCGGGGAGCTGTTTTTT.

This clone was picked up many times. This sequence joins TRBV11-1 and TRBJ2-5, with 8 bases lining up with TRBD2. Trimming at V came to 5 bases and at J to 4 bases, leaving 3 bases not matched to a gene. This CDR3 is built from 13 residues. Germline lookup yields CDR1 SGHAT and CDR2 FQDESV (reference sequence). CDR3 amino acids: CASSLGLGETQYF. The CDR3, as DNA: TGTGCCAGCAGCCTGGGACTAGGAGAGACCCAGTACTTC.

The chain employs TRBV2 and TRBJ1-1; TRBD1 matches at 7 bases. The CDR3 is 12 residues long. V dropped 5 bases and J dropped 10; count of bases not matched to a gene: 7. Germline assignment: CDR1 SNHLY and CDR2 FYNNEI. As DNA, the CDR3 is TGTGCCAGCAGTATCGACAGGGTAGGAGCTTTCTTT. Encoded protein: CASSIDRVGAFF.

This chain uses TRBV7-2 with TRBJ1-1; no firm D call. Trimming left V 1 base short and J 1 base short, with 13 bases between. The CDR3 length is 16 residues. Germline CDR1 SGHTA, CDR2 FQGNSA. The CDR3, as DNA: TGTGCCAGCAGCTTAGGTCGTTTACGGAGGAACACTGAAGCTTTCTTT. Translation gives CASSLGRLRRNTEAFF. Full variable domain (remainder filled in from reference TRBV7-2 and TRBJ1-1): GAGVSQSPSNKVTEKGKDVELRCDPISGHTALYWYRQSLGQGLEFLIYFQGNSAPDKSGLPSDRFSAERTGGSVSTLTIQRTQQEDSAVYLCASSLGRLRRNTEAFFGQGTRLTVV.

The CDR3 sequence is CASSPAGGRVSNEQFF. CDR3 coding DNA: TGTGCCAGCAGCCCTGCGGGAGGTCGGGTCAGCAATGAGCAGTTCTTC. This chain links TRBV5-4 with TRBJ2-1, with 8 bases fitting TRBD2. CDR1 is SGHNT and CDR2 is YYREEE in the germline V gene (reference sequence). CDR3 length: 16 amino acids. The trim removed 4 bases at V and 6 bases at J, leaving 12 bases unmatched.

This clone has just a few counts. The J gene is TRBJ2-1, the V gene TRBV7-2; D possibly corresponds to TRBD2 (5 bases). The V end was cut by 10 bases, the J end by 2 bases, with 6 bases between. The CDR3 runs 11 residues. Germline CDR1 reads SGHTA; CDR2 reads FQGNSA. The CDR3 reads CATRAYNEQFF. The CDR3 DNA is TGTGCCACGCGGGCCTACAATGAGCAGTTCTTC.

The V gene is TRBV10-3, the J gene TRBJ2-5; a possible D gene is TRBD1 (6 bases). Deletions cut 6 bases from V and 2 bases from J, with 10 bases between. Germline V CDR1 and CDR2: ENHRY, SYGVKD. The CDR3 spans 13 residues. The CDR3 coding sequence is TGTGCCATCAGGGCAGGGGCGCAAGAGACCCAGTACTTC. Its protein is CAIRAGAQETQYF.

V is TRBV7-9 and J is TRBJ2-1; 7 nucleotides match TRBD1. The CDR3 covers 14 residues. Trimming took 8 bases from V and 2 from J; bases not matched to a gene: 6. Per germline, CDR1 SEHNR and CDR2 FQNEAQ (reference sequence). DNA of the CDR3: TGTGCCAGCCTCTTCGGGACAGCCTACAATGAGCAGTTCTTC. This translates into CASLFGTAYNEQFF.

This chain connects TRBV7-9 to TRBJ2-2; 7 positions agree with TRBD2. The length of the CDR3 is 15 residues. Per germline, CDR1 SEHNR and CDR2 FQNEAQ (reference sequence). V gave up 0 bases and J gave up 5 bases; unmatched junction bases: 3. The CDR3 here is CASSLALGGTGELFF. The CDR3 nucleotides are TGTGCCAGCAGCTTAGCGCTGGGGGGGACCGGGGAGCTGTTTTTT.

This clone was counted a few times. V gene TRBV3-1 (or the pseudogene TRBV3-2) combines with J gene TRBJ1-1; D possibly corresponds to TRBD1 (5 bases). Trimming left V 2 bases short and J 6 bases short, with 13 bases between. The CDR3 spans 14 residues. Germline V lookup: CDR1 LGHDT, CDR2 YNNKEL (reference sequence). CDR3 sequence: CASSQRSEGAEAFF. Written as DNA, the CDR3 is TGTGCCAGCAGCCAAAGGTCGGAAGGGGCTGAAGCTTTCTTT.

The rearrangement joins TRBV4-1 to TRBJ1-2; D ambiguous. CDR1 MGHRA and CDR2 YSYEKL come from the germline V gene. This CDR3 region has 17 residues. V was trimmed by 6 bases and J by 2 bases, leaving 22 bases between them. The CDR3 nucleotides read TGCGCCAGCAGTCCTGTACGCTCAGCGTTGGTGAACTATGGCTACACCTTC. Encoded protein: CASSPVRSALVNYGYTF.

The chain combines TRBV5-6 with TRBJ1-1, with a weak D call TRBD1 (5 bases). V was trimmed by 0 bases and J by 5 bases, leaving 11 bases between them. This CDR3 is 14 amino acids long. Germline V CDR1 and CDR2: SGHDT, YYEEEE. The CDR3 coding sequence is TGTGCCAGCAGCTTGGCAGGGTATTTGACTGAAGCTTTCTTT. Translated, it gives CASSLAGYLTEAFF.

The chain carries TRBV7-8 and TRBJ2-2; TRBD1 agrees at 7 bases. V lost 2 bases to trimming and J lost 8 bases; unmatched junction nucleotides: 5. Germline values: CDR1 SGHVS, CDR2 FQNEAQ. This CDR3 contains 14 residues. In DNA, the CDR3 is TGTGCCAGCAGCTTAAGACAGGGCTATGGGGAGCTGTTTTTT. It is translated as CASSLRQGYGELFF.

V and J are TRBV27 and TRBJ2-7; D is possibly TRBD2 (6 bases). The germline CDR1 and CDR2 sequences are MNHEY and SMNVEV (reference sequence). Trimming removed 3 bases at V and 3 bases at J, with 15 bases between. This CDR3 has 15 amino acids. The CDR3 is CASSLAGGRLYEQYV. Written as DNA, the CDR3 is TGTGCCAGCAGTTTGGCAGGTGGGAGGCTCTACGAGCAGTACGTC.

The chain employs TRBV14 and TRBJ2-1; 12 bases line up with TRBD2. This CDR3 is built from 17 residues. With V trimmed by 2 bases and J by 7 bases, 9 bases remained unmatched. Germline assignment: CDR1 SGHDN and CDR2 FVKESK. CDR3 nucleotide sequence: TGTGCCAGCAGCCAAAACCGTCTAGCGGGAGGGGTGAATGAGCAGTTCTTC. Amino acids: CASSQNRLAGGVNEQFF.

The chain links TRBV9 to TRBJ2-5, with 9 bases fitting TRBD2. The V gene end was trimmed by 0 bases and the J gene end by 5 bases; junction bases not matched to a gene: 11. This CDR3 contains 17 residues. CDR1 is SGDLS and CDR2 is YYNGEE in the germline V gene. DNA for the CDR3: TGTGCCAGCAGCGTAGAAGGAAGCGGGGGGCCAGCGGAGACCCAGTACTTC. It translates to CASSVEGSGGPAETQYF.

CDR3 loop: CAAKTGSIETQYF. CDR3 nucleotide sequence: TGTGCCGCAAAGACAGGCAGTATAGAGACCCAGTACTTC. J is TRBJ2-5 and V is TRBV6-5, with D perhaps TRBD1 (6 bases). CDR3 size: 13 residues. Germline CDR1 MNHEY, CDR2 SVGAGI. V lost 11 bases and J 4 bases, leaving 17 bases between the germline ends.

This sequence joins TRBV30 and TRBJ1-1, with 10 bases fitting TRBD1. The CDR3 loop spans 13 amino acids. Germline V gene data show CDR1 as GTSNPN and CDR2 as SVGIG (reference sequence). The junction had 1 base not matched to a gene; V was cut back by 5 bases and J by 1 base. The chain's CDR3 is CAWDRGPNTEAFF. CDR3 bases: TGTGCCTGGGACAGGGGGCCGAACACTGAAGCTTTCTTT. The whole variable domain, remainder taken from reference TRBV30 and TRBJ1-1, is SQTIHQWPATLVQPVGSPLSLECTVEGTSNPNLYWYRQAAGRGLQLLFYSVGIGQISSEVPQNLSASRPQDRQFILSSKKLLLSDSGFYLCAWDRGPNTEAFFGQGTRLTVV.

The J gene is TRBJ2-6, the V gene TRBV2, with no clear D. V shed 10 bases and J shed 0 bases, with 10 bases lying between them. The germline V gene encodes CDR1 SNHLY and CDR2 FYNNEI. The length of the CDR3 is 14 residues. CDR3 bases: TGTGCCACCGTACAATTCTCTGGGGCCAACGTCCTGACTTTC. This codes for CATVQFSGANVLTF.

This chain uses TRBV19 with TRBJ1-1; tentatively, D is TRBD1 (6 bases). Germline CDR1 and CDR2: LNHDA and SQIVND (reference sequence). Trimming pared 9 bases from V and 4 bases from J, leaving 18 bases between. This CDR3 spans 14 amino acids. The CDR3 loop reads CASSQDSLGTEAFF. CDR3 sequence (DNA): TGTGCCAGCTCTCAGGACAGTTTAGGCACTGAAGCTTTCTTT.